A selection of T cell receptor beta chains follows, all from one sample in a study of cytomegalovirus exposure and HLA in healthy donors. The assay was immunoSEQ multiplex PCR, and TCRdb's table has in-frame clones only and misses some. The data hold about 200,000 clones, with around 83% observed a single time. The specimen sequenced was PBMCs. The source is a woman aged 25 to 39 in good health and CMV-seropositive. Each CDR3 is given with its conserved first and last residue. D genes are given only for firm matches. Size values are once, few and many counts, or a class for expanded clones, and some rows have none.

v_call	cdr3_length	clone_size	j_call	d_call	cdr3_aa	cdr3_nt
TRBV20-1	11	-	TRBJ2-1	-	CSAPRGMEQFF	TGCAGTGCGCCCCGAGGGATGGAGCAGTTCTTC
TRBV6-4	16	-	TRBJ1-1	TRBD1	CASSQHPGTGGTEAFF	TGTGCCAGCAGCCAACACCCCGGGACAGGGGGAACTGAAGCTTTCTTT
TRBV5-1	16	-	TRBJ1-3	-	CASSLDFPSSGNTIYF	TGCGCCAGCAGCTTAGACTTTCCCAGCTCTGGAAACACCATATATTTT
TRBV27	14	once	TRBJ1-5	TRBD1	CASSLEGARQPQHF	TGTGCCAGCAGTTTGGAGGGGGCGCGTCAGCCCCAGCATTTT
TRBV7-3	14	-	TRBJ2-1	TRBD2	CASSSTSGGNEQFF	TGTGCCAGCAGCTCGACTAGCGGGGGAAATGAGCAGTTCTTC
TRBV5-1	14	-	TRBJ2-7	-	CASSPREPRNEQYF	TGCGCCAGCAGCCCGAGGGAGCCGCGGAACGAGCAGTACTTC
TRBV15	13	-	TRBJ1-2	TRBD1	CATLGQGNYGYTF	TGTGCCACCCTAGGACAGGGGAACTATGGCTACACCTTC
TRBV27	14	-	TRBJ1-1	-	CASSPGLTNTEAFF	TGTGCCAGCAGCCCGGGACTTACGAACACTGAAGCTTTCTTT
TRBV4-2	15	few	TRBJ2-7	-	CASSLGEQSSYEQYF	TGTGCCAGCAGCCTCGGGGAGCAGAGCTCCTACGAGCAGTACTTC
TRBV2	14	-	TRBJ1-2	TRBD1	CANLGRTGIDGYTF	TGTGCCAATTTAGGTAGGACAGGGATCGATGGCTACACCTTC
TRBV6-6	15	-	TRBJ2-5	-	CASSNPFIVEETQYF	TGTGCCAGCAGTAATCCTTTTATTGTCGAAGAGACCCAGTACTTC
TRBV7-9	13	-	TRBJ2-7	-	CASSLVWSYEQYF	TGTGCCAGCAGCTTAGTTTGGAGCTACGAGCAGTACTTC
TRBV6-1	16	-	TRBJ1-1	TRBD1	CASSDLRGQGASEAFF	TGTGCCAGCAGTGATCTGCGGGGACAGGGGGCCTCTGAAGCTTTCTTT
TRBV2	15	-	TRBJ2-7	-	CASTEGLAAAYEQYF	TGTGCCAGCACGGAGGGCCTGGCCGCCGCCTACGAGCAGTACTTC
TRBV5-8	17	-	TRBJ1-1	-	CASSPRFGAGSHTEAFF	TGTGCCAGCAGCCCGCGGTTCGGGGCGGGGTCGCACACTGAAGCTTTCTTT
TRBV18	17	-	TRBJ2-1	TRBD2	CASSPLGTSGLLDEQFF	TGTGCCAGCTCACCCCTAGGGACTAGCGGACTTCTGGATGAGCAGTTCTTC
TRBV6-5	13	-	TRBJ1-1	-	CASRADPDTEAFF	TGTGCCAGCAGAGCGGACCCTGACACTGAAGCTTTCTTT
TRBV5-6	16	once	TRBJ2-7	TRBD1	CASSAPRQGVGYEQYF	TGTGCCAGCAGCGCACCTAGACAGGGCGTGGGCTACGAGCAGTACTTC
TRBV7-9	12	-	TRBJ2-1	-	CASSLGVNEQFF	TGTGCCAGCAGCCTCGGTGTCAATGAGCAGTTCTTC
TRBV5-6	15	once	TRBJ2-3	TRBD2	CASGKAGVGTDTQYF	TGTGCCAGCGGTAAAGCGGGAGTCGGGACAGATACGCAGTATTTT
TRBV18	18	-	TRBJ2-5	TRBD1	CASSPYILSTGGQETQYF	TGTGCCAGCTCACCATACATTCTCTCGACAGGGGGTCAAGAGACCCAGTACTTC
TRBV27	14	-	TRBJ2-7	TRBD2	CASSRTSGTYEQYF	TGTGCCAGCAGTCGGACTAGCGGGACATACGAGCAGTACTTC
TRBV6-1	16	-	TRBJ2-7	TRBD2	CASSDVLAGGIYEQYF	TGTGCCAGCAGTGACGTACTAGCGGGAGGCATCTACGAGCAGTACTTC
TRBV2	15	-	TRBJ1-5	-	CASNAHNGGGQPQHF	TGTGCCAGCAACGCTCATAACGGCGGCGGGCAGCCCCAGCATTTT
TRBV2	18	-	TRBJ2-7	TRBD2	CASRRLAGVHILIYEQYF	TGTGCCAGCAGGAGACTAGCGGGAGTACATATTCTCATCTACGAGCAGTACTTC
TRBV28	16	-	TRBJ2-1	TRBD2	CASSSPRGRAGNEQFF	TGTGCCAGCAGTTCCCCCCGCGGGAGGGCAGGTAATGAGCAGTTCTTC
TRBV27	14	-	TRBJ1-1	TRBD1	CASSFDRENTEAFF	TGTGCCAGCAGTTTCGACAGGGAGAACACTGAAGCTTTCTTT
TRBV28	12	few	TRBJ1-5	-	CASSSGNQPQHF	TGTGCCAGCAGTTCGGGCAATCAGCCCCAGCATTTT
TRBV6-4	15	-	TRBJ1-2	-	CASSEGVGGNYGYTF	TGTGCCAGCAGCGAAGGTGTCGGGGGGAACTATGGCTACACCTTC
TRBV29-1	15	-	TRBJ1-2	-	CSVEGETFAGHGYTF	TGCAGCGTTGAAGGGGAGACCTTTGCGGGACATGGCTACACCTTC
TRBV28	13	once	TRBJ1-1	-	CASSFRYGTEAFF	TGTGCCAGCAGTTTTCGGTACGGGACTGAAGCTTTCTTT
TRBV5-5	17	-	TRBJ1-3	TRBD1	CASSPEQGADLRYTIYF	TGTGCCAGCAGCCCTGAACAGGGGGCCGATTTGCGATACACCATATATTTT
TRBV6-4	20	-	TRBJ1-5	TRBD1	CASSVPKQGIILSSNQPQHF	TGTGCCAGCAGTGTCCCAAAACAGGGGATCATTTTAAGTAGCAATCAGCCCCAGCATTTT